This T cell receptor (beta chain) comes out of a study of T cell changes during pregnancy in multiple sclerosis. Method: immunoSEQ multiplex PCR; TCRdb's copy keeps in-frame clones and lacks some. This sample has about 100,000 clones; around 93% occur once, and the top ten carry more than 1.5%. CDR1 is SEHNR and CDR2 is FQNEAQ in the germline V gene (reference sequence). V lost 6 bases, J lost 4 bases, and 18 bases stayed unmatched. The CDR3 contains 18 residues. The chain recombines TRBV7-9 with TRBJ1-1; TRBD1 matches 9 bases. The sequence was collected from a female donor with multiple sclerosis, enrolled in a pregnancy study. The sequencing here drew on peripheral blood, taken after pregnancy. The chain's CDR3 is CASSPSSGTGSLFTEAFF. CDR3 nucleotide sequence: TGTGCCAGCAGTCCAAGTTCCGGGACAGGGAGTTTGTTCACTGAAGCTTTCTTT.